These 20 T cell receptor beta chains were sequenced from one sample in a study of beta chain features in type 1 diabetes. TCRB transcripts that were expressed got sequenced, as all of the isolated RNA had been reverse transcribed. The table came from immunoSEQ multiplex PCR; TCRdb's copy has only in-frame clones and leaves some out. The data show 300,000 or so clones, less than 9.5% seen once. The sequenced sample was central memory CD4+ T cells from blood. Receptors originate from a woman aged 18-35 years in good health.

There are a few counts of this clone. This sequence joins TRBV4-2 and TRBJ1-2; D is unclear. Germline CDR1 LGHNA, CDR2 YNFKEQ. The germline V and J ends were trimmed by 0 bases and 4 bases, with 15 bases remaining between them. CDR3 size: 16 residues. The CDR3 region has the DNA TGTGCCAGCAGCCAAGATTTCGCCGAGGCTCCCTATGGCTACACCTTC. Amino acid sequence: CASSQDFAEAPYGYTF.

The sample holds a few counts of this clone. V and J are TRBV5-1 and TRBJ1-4, with TRBD1 as a possible D gene (6 bases). CDR3 length: 15 amino acids. The germline gives CDR1 SGHRS, CDR2 YFSETQ. With 0 bases removed from V and 4 bases from J, the gap between germline ends came to 10 bases. Written as DNA, the CDR3 is TGCGCCAGCAGCTTGGATGGACAGCGTAATGAAAAACTGTTTTTT. Translation gives CASSLDGQRNEKLFF.

Concerning this clone itself: Within the sample, other DNA sequences also encode this same CDR3. The chain uses TRBV7-9 and TRBJ1-1; no reliable D call. The V end lost 0 bases, the J end lost 0 bases, and 8 bases lay between the germline ends. CDR1 is SEHNR and CDR2 is FQNEAQ in the germline V gene (reference sequence). This CDR3 has 15 amino acids. The CDR3 DNA is TGTGCCAGCAGCTTAGCGTCAGTCTTGAACACTGAAGCTTTCTTT. It is translated as CASSLASVLNTEAFF.

In its sample, this clone was seen a few times. This specimen includes other DNA sequences encoding the same CDR3. The chain employs TRBV7-3 and TRBJ2-2; D not resolved. The germline V gene has CDR1 SGHTA and CDR2 FQGTGA. CDR3 length: 13 residues. Trimming cost V 3 bases and J 1 base, with 3 bases left between them. The CDR3, as DNA: TGTGCCAGCAGCTTGGGGAACACCGGGGAGCTGTTTTTT. Translating it yields CASSLGNTGELFF.

This chain joins TRBV19 and TRBJ1-2, with TRBD1 matching 7 bases. V lost 5 bases and J lost 2; bases outside the gene matches: 8. Looked up from germline, CDR1 is LNHDA and CDR2 is SQIVND (reference sequence). This CDR3 contains 15 residues. The CDR3 is CASSVGQRANYGYTF. The CDR3 DNA reads as TGTGCCAGTAGTGTGGGACAGCGGGCGAACTATGGCTACACCTTC.

The genes are TRBV5-4 and TRBJ2-7, with a tentative D call TRBD1 (6 bases). This CDR3 is 16 amino acids long. Between the trimmed V and J ends, which lost 4 bases and 0 bases, there was a span of 17 bases. Germline assignment: CDR1 SGHNT and CDR2 YYREEE (reference sequence). The CDR3 spells CASSRGTGSSSYEQYF. CDR3 nucleotide sequence: TGTGCCAGCAGCCGAGGTACAGGGAGTAGCTCCTACGAGCAGTACTTC.

This clone appeared many times. V gene TRBV6-6 combines with J gene TRBJ2-3; no clear D. V was clipped by 2 bases and J by 2 bases, with 11 bases between them. Germline V gene data show CDR1 as MNHNY and CDR2 as SVGAGI (reference sequence). The CDR3 has 15 amino acids. CDR3 nucleotides: TGTGCCAGCAGTTACCAAGGCTTGGCCACAGATACGCAGTATTTT. Translated, it gives CASSYQGLATDTQYF.

This chain uses TRBV6-5 with TRBJ2-7, with 8 bases identical to TRBD2. The CDR3 runs to 16 residues. The V gene's germline CDR1 is MNHEY and CDR2 SVGAGI. J gave up 3 bases and V 0 bases, and 7 bases lay outside the gene matches. The CDR3, as DNA: TGTGCCAGCAGTTACTCTATAGCGGGATCAGTCTACGAGCAGTACTTC. It specifies CASSYSIAGSVYEQYF.

This clone came up many times. This chain connects TRBV7-6 to TRBJ2-2; TRBD2 aligns across 13 bases. V lost 2 bases and J lost 6; bases outside the gene matches: 6. Germline lookup yields CDR1 SGHVS and CDR2 FNYEAQ. The CDR3 sequence is 17 residues long. The CDR3 region is CASSLKWTSGSPGELFF. The DNA of the CDR3 is TGTGCCAGCAGCTTAAAGTGGACTAGCGGGAGTCCCGGGGAGCTGTTTTTT.

The V call is TRBV5-6, the J call TRBJ2-3; D gene unclear. Germline V gives CDR1 SGHDT, CDR2 YYEEEE. The CDR3 covers 11 residues. Trimming took off 7 bases at V and 5 bases at J, with 8 bases between the two ends. CDR3 sequence: CASSYLDTQYF. The CDR3 DNA sequence: TGTGCCAGCTCCTATTTAGATACGCAGTATTTT.

The chain employs TRBV4-1 and TRBJ2-2; TRBD1 aligns across 9 bases. The CDR3 contains 16 residues. The germline V gene encodes CDR1 MGHRA and CDR2 YSYEKL. The V and J ends lost 1 base and 1 base, in that order; junction bases with no gene match: 1. CDR3 nucleotides: TGCGCCAGCAGCCAAGCGGACAGGGGGAACACCGGGGAGCTGTTTTTT. This sequence encodes CASSQADRGNTGELFF.

This clone turned up a few times. V is TRBV6-1 and J is TRBJ1-2, with TRBD1 identical over 11 bases. Trimming took 8 bases from V and 6 from J; bases not matched to a gene: 8. Germline V CDR1 and CDR2: MNHNS, SASEGT. This CDR3 contains 14 residues. In DNA, the CDR3 is TGTGCCAGCCAACCCAGGACAGGGGGCGATGGCTACACCTTC. Its protein product is CASQPRTGGDGYTF.

This clone was seen a few times. Within the sample, other DNA sequences also encode this same CDR3. This CDR3 is CASSLFRDEQFF. Here the CDR3 DNA reads TGTGCCAGCAGTTTATTCCGGGATGAGCAGTTCTTC. The chain carries TRBV28 and TRBJ2-1; D ambiguous. The V end lost 1 base, the J end lost 8 bases, and 6 bases lay between the germline ends. The CDR3 length is 12 residues. Per the germline V gene, CDR1 is MDHEN and CDR2 is SYDVKM.

V is TRBV7-6 and J is TRBJ1-5; D is undetermined. This CDR3 comprises 15 residues. Per the germline V gene, CDR1 is SGHVS and CDR2 is FNYEAQ. The germline V and J ends were trimmed by 2 bases and 7 bases, with 15 bases remaining between them. The CDR3 nucleotides are TGTGCCAGCAGCTTAAATACCGGGGTTGCCCAGCCCCAGCATTTT. This encodes CASSLNTGVAQPQHF.

This clone was picked up one time. The genes are TRBV7-9 and TRBJ2-5; TRBD1 matches 10 bases. Trimming took 5 bases from V and 4 from J; bases not matched to a gene: 4. The V gene's germline CDR1 is SEHNR and CDR2 FQNEAQ (reference sequence). This CDR3 is 14 amino acids long. The CDR3 DNA follows: TGTGCCAGCAGCCTGACAGGGGGCCGAGAGACCCAGTACTTC. This gives the protein CASSLTGGRETQYF. Full variable domain (outside the CDR3, taken from reference TRBV7-9 and TRBJ2-5): DTGVSQNPRHKITKRGQNVTFRCDPISEHNRLYWYRQTLGQGPEFLTYFQNEAQLEKSRLLSDRFSAERPKGSFSTLEIQRTEQGDSAMYLCASSLTGGRETQYFGPGTRLLVL.

This clone was seen ten or more times. This chain uses TRBV10-3 with TRBJ2-1, with TRBD2 identical over 10 bases. Germline assignment: CDR1 ENHRY and CDR2 SYGVKD. The CDR3 sequence is 17 residues long. J gave up 3 bases and V 3 bases, and 8 bases lay outside the gene matches. In nucleotides, the CDR3 is TGTGCCATCAGTGAATCCCTAGCGGGAGCTGACTACAATGAGCAGTTCTTC. This gives the protein CAISESLAGADYNEQFF.

This clone has only a few counts. The chain couples TRBV18 to TRBJ2-7; D gene ambiguous. There are 14 residues in the CDR3. The V gene lost 2 bases and the J gene lost 0 bases, with 8 bases spanning the gap. Looked up from germline, CDR1 is KGHSH and CDR2 is LQKENI. CDR3 protein: CASSPKDRSYEQYF. CDR3 in DNA: TGTGCCAGCTCACCAAAGGACCGCTCCTACGAGCAGTACTTC. Complete variable domain (other parts from reference TRBV18 and TRBJ2-7): NAGVMQNPRHLVRRRGQEARLRCSPMKGHSHVYWYRQLPEEGLKFMVYLQKENIIDESGMPKERFSAEFPKEGPSILRIQQVVRGDSAAYFCASSPKDRSYEQYFGPGTRLTVT.

This clone has just a few counts. The chain uses TRBV7-2 and TRBJ2-7, with D possibly being TRBD2 (5 bases). The germline gives CDR1 SGHTA, CDR2 FQGNSA. V was clipped by 8 bases and J by 2 bases, with 16 bases between them. The CDR3 totals 14 residues. In nucleotides, the CDR3 is TGTGCCAGCTCCGGGATGGGATATACCTACGAGCAGTACTTC. Translation: CASSGMGYTYEQYF.

The CDR3 here is CAIREGPAINYEQYF. Here the CDR3 DNA reads TGTGCCATCAGGGAGGGACCCGCCATAAACTACGAGCAGTACTTC. V gene TRBV10-3 combines with J gene TRBJ2-7; TRBD2 might be the D (6 bases). Germline CDR1 ENHRY, CDR2 SYGVKD. V lost 6 bases, J lost 3 bases, and 18 bases lay in between. The CDR3 sequence is 15 residues long.

This clone was observed a few times. The V call is TRBV19, the J call TRBJ2-1; 8 nucleotides match TRBD1. The CDR3 totals 15 residues. J gave up 3 bases and V 7 bases, and 8 bases lay outside the gene matches. In germline, CDR1 is LNHDA, CDR2 SQIVND (reference sequence). The CDR3 DNA reads TGTGCCAGTACCCCCCAGGGGGCAGGCTACAATGAGCAGTTCTTC. This encodes CASTPQGAGYNEQFF.